Detailed here is one TCR beta chain. Original data processing: Nucleated cell number was recorded as an estimate derived from reference gene primer amplification. TCRdb keeps only in-frame clones here, not all; method: immunoSEQ multiplex PCR. V and J calls and clone size are as listed in that table; D and trimming were resolved from the DNA. The sample consists of roughly 97,000 clones, approximately 87% of them appearing once. The trim removed 0 bases at V and 6 bases at J, leaving 8 bases unmatched. Germline V CDR1 and CDR2: LGHNA, YNFKEQ. CDR3 size: 18 residues. The data were taken from a study of blood T cell repertoires in COVID-19. As for the study in general: COVID-19 samples, acute and convalescent, were from the United States, Italy and Spain.

The sequence derives from a human donor in a cohort sampled during active COVID-19. The sample taken for sequencing was peripheral blood. V and J are TRBV4-2 and TRBJ2-3, with 14 bases identical to TRBD2. The CDR3 spells CASSQEMPGLAGADTQYF. The CDR3 DNA sequence: TGTGCCAGCAGCCAAGAAATGCCGGGACTAGCGGGAGCGGATACGCAGTATTTT.